Sequencing of this T cell receptor (beta chain) was carried out in a study of siplizumab effects on memory and regulatory T cells. Per the germline V gene, CDR1 is MNHNY and CDR2 is SVGAGI (reference sequence). The ends were cut back, 0 bases at V and 4 bases at J, with 7 bases in the middle. CDR3 length: 14 amino acids. Whole-study findings and limits: Mean Treg-derived proportions of mappable alloreactive CD4+ clones were around 75% for siplizumab and approximately 25% for controls.

TCR templates, 75,000 to 100,000 per sample, were assayed. TCRdb's table, derived via immunoSEQ multiplex PCR, lists solely in-frame clones and lacks some. The sample has roughly 50,000 clones; under 98% are singletons. With respect to this clone: Its antigen is still unknown. This same CDR3 is encoded by further DNA sequences in the sample.

The sequence was collected from a human donor in good health. Material: naive CD4+ T cells sorted from blood. V gene TRBV6-6 combines with J gene TRBJ1-5; D is possibly TRBD1 (6 bases). CDR3 bases: TGTGCCAGCAGTTACTCGAGGGGGAATCAGCCCCAGCATTTT. It yields the protein CASSYSRGNQPQHF.